This section outlines one T cell receptor (beta chain) sequence together with its context. The antigen it recognizes is unknown. Nothing much larger sits one base from this clone, and base qualities are not available. The cohort was made up of approximately 670 healthy bone marrow donors. All cohort members were sampled while nominally healthy, although unrecorded immune exposures were likely present. The donor was CMV seronegative and was included in the group of a few hundred seronegative cohort members. A peripheral blood sample was provided by each donor, and peripheral blood mononuclear cells were used for TCR beta sequencing. Genomic DNA extraction from the blood cell samples was performed with the Qiagen DNeasy Blood Extraction Kit. Library construction relied on the immunoSEQ multiplex PCR assay. For the multiplex PCR, a mixture combining 60 forward primers for TCR Vbeta segments and 13 reverse primers for TCR Jbeta segments was used. Amplification of the CDR3 region of rearranged TCR beta genes was performed with a multiplex PCR assay on genomic DNA. Amplified TCR beta libraries were sequenced as 87-base-pair reads on the Illumina HiSeq System. The authors' pipeline ran thus. A later analysis tallied tens of millions of unique TCR beta chains across the 700 or so repertoires, and around 10 million of those chains were shared by two or more donors. Raw reads were error-corrected and collapsed into unique sequences by a nearest-neighbor algorithm in which closely related sequences were merged to remove PCR and sequencing errors. CDR3 sequences were aligned to IMGT reference sequences to assign V, D and J gene segments. For a sequence to be retained, a match of at least six nucleotides to both a V gene segment and a J gene segment was required. Rearrangements were classified as productive when the CDR3 lacked stop codons and remained in frame with V and J, and all other rearrangements were classified as non-productive. CDR3 was defined by IMGT convention, running from the second conserved V-encoded cysteine to the conserved J-encoded phenylalanine. In an earlier analysis of approximately 500 of the donors, sequences lacking an unambiguous match to a single V gene segment were excluded. An earlier analysis of a few hundred of the donors called V segments functional above 56.7% productive rearrangements and segregating when the between-donor standard deviation exceeded 5%. A statistical classification framework was built for diagnosing cytomegalovirus status from the catalog of TCR beta chain sequences. In a later analysis, V and J genes were assigned by comparing TCR nucleotide sequences against IMGT/GENE-DB human TR gene sequences. Using the TCRdist pipeline, a later analysis assigned CDR3 sequences along with most-parsimonious VDJ recombination scenarios. A later analysis defined each TCR beta chain by its CDR3 amino acid sequence plus V-gene family, and excluded reads lacking a unique V-gene family. To address suspected cross-contamination and a sequencing artifact, a later analysis removed 592 highly shared, low-generation-probability nucleotide sequences. In a later analysis, a clonal expansion index for each public chain was calculated from normalized within-repertoire ranks of inferred template counts. A later analysis computed generation probabilities with a VDJ recombination model fitted to out-of-frame rearrangements, and checked the results against IGoR. In a later analysis, TCR-TCR, TCR-HLA and TCR-CMV co-occurrence was scored with hypergeometric tests, and a repertoire-size bias correction was applied to TCR pairs. False discovery rates were estimated in a later analysis by permuting HLA or CMV assignments 20 times. In a later analysis, co-occurring TCRs were grouped with DBSCAN, and TCRdist sequence similarity was added when clustering was performed within HLA-allele-positive subsets. Repertoires with fewer than 30,000 or more than 120,000 public chains were left out of co-occurrence clustering, as were five repertoires with anomalous nucleotide sharing. The immuneACCESS repertoire file appears here via TCRdb, limited to in-frame rearrangements. These files lack a portion of the clones; in checked studies, under half of the deficit traces to unresolved V genes, and the cause of the others is not known. Clonal size and the V and J genes are those of that table, whereas D and trimming came from the DNA. Across this sample there are 200,000 to 250,000 clones, with 70% to 85% seen only once. Less than 4.5% of the sample is held by the ten biggest clonotypes.

This specimen belongs to a study of cytomegalovirus exposure and HLA in healthy donors (dated by TCRdb to the late 2010s). Study-wide context: According to an earlier analysis of several hundred of the donors, 150 million to 200 million T cells yielded 100 million or so unique TCR beta sequences and about 300 Gb of sequence data. About five DR-DQ haplotypes were treated as single units for association and clustering because of strong linkage in the cohort. To predict cytomegalovirus infection status, the study combined high-throughput TCR immunosequencing, statistical association of individual TCRs with disease status, and machine learning. In a later genetic analysis, genome-wide SNP genotypes for about three fifths of the 666 donors were used, and that subset was treated as a discovery cohort. Every discovery cohort repertoire had been produced on one sequencing platform. The number of donors typed differed by locus, with roughly 629-640 for A, B, C, DRB1 and DQB1, around 500 for DQA1, 600 to 610 for DPA1, and some 440 for DPB1. Besides the first cohort of around 700 subjects, a separate validation cohort made up of some 110 different subjects was used. To decide whether each TCR beta V gene segment behaved as functional or pseudogenic, an earlier analysis of some 600 of the donors relied on high-throughput TCR beta sequencing. A later analysis re-examined previously published TCR beta repertoires from around 670 donors and added high-resolution HLA genotyping to investigate patterns of TCR occurrence. Donor age, sex, ethnicity and CMV serostatus were collected together with the repertoire data. Among around 400 genotyped donors of the cohort, an average of approximately 220,000 unique TCR beta nucleotide sequences was sequenced per donor, of which approximately 18% were non-productive. An early release covering approximately 600 HLA-typed donors comprised approximately 290 gigabases of sequencing data and approximately 85 million unique TCR sequences. Rather than using new phenotypic data, the later analysis identified candidate immune exposures from TCR beta sequences and from how often those sequences occurred across donors. Of the approximately 400 genotyped donors, about 80% fell in the genetic ancestry cluster associated with self-reported Caucasian donors. HLA typing included class I and class II loci at four-digit resolution. The T cell repertoires of some 700 subjects were profiled by immunosequencing and related to cytomegalovirus serostatus. The study aimed to test whether cataloging public T cell receptors could reveal signatures of past pathogen exposure. The full study reports these points: A total of 150 to 200 TCR beta chains were listed by the study as associated with cytomegalovirus. Most TCR sequences were seen in very few donors, while some public TCRs were found in many individuals. V-gene and J-gene trimming of TCR beta chains was associated with a missense DCLRE1C variant in a later genetic analysis, and the association was replicated in an independent cohort. Presence/absence analyses assumed roughly uniform sequencing depth across donors, an assumption that may not hold. The authors suggested that the approach could potentially be generalized to other disease states and immunological phenotypes. In vitro tests confirmed that a few of the cytomegalovirus-associated TCR beta chains recognize cytomegalovirus antigens. Because counts were too low, roughly 16 rarely observed V segments, including chromosome 9 orphons, were left out of the earlier analysis of about 620 of the donors. In both the original and validation cohorts, the classifier was reported to diagnose cytomegalovirus status with high specificity and sensitivity. Most CMV-associated TCR beta chains appeared to be HLA-restricted in a later analysis, and the HLA associations seemed to be driven largely by CMV exposure. A later analysis reported that several top co-occurrence clusters appeared linked to parvovirus B19, influenza, CMV and Epstein-Barr virus. Linkage disequilibrium might explain the correlated functional status among segregating V segments, but an unknown experimental factor could not be ruled out. According to a later genetic analysis, donors in an Asian-associated ancestry cluster had fewer N-insertions in productive TCRs than the approximately 650-donor mean. When HLA alleles, especially DR and DQ, strongly co-occurred, attributing TCR associations to individual alleles was difficult. A later analysis associated about 17,000 TCR beta sequences with specific HLA alleles at a false discovery rate of 0.05. Compared with equally common non-associated chains, HLA-associated TCR beta chains in a later analysis were more clonally expanded and had lower generation probabilities. The sequencing pipeline was judged likely to have produced a cluster of highly shared sequence variants as a technical artifact. Because HLA typing was unavailable for some donors at each locus, only the typed subset was used in association tests. Only TCR beta chains were sequenced in this cohort, and the absence of alpha or paired-chain data limited detectable features. In a later analysis, TCR association rates were found to vary across HLA loci, with the most associated TCRs seen for DRB1 alleles and the fewest for HLA-C alleles. An earlier analysis of roughly 570 of the donors showed that most TCR beta V segments appeared in productive rearrangements either about 87% or about 30% of the time, which broadly matched IMGT annotations. The only immune exposure information available for the cohort was CMV serostatus. A further reported finding was that TCR beta sequences accurately predicted the HLA-A and HLA-B alleles for most subjects in the first cohort.

Material: PBMCs. This TCR was recovered from a male donor in good health and CMV-seronegative.

The nucleotide sequence is TGTGCCAGCAATTCCCTAGCGGGAGCTGGCGGGGAGCTGTTTTTT. This yields the protein CASNSLAGAGGELFF. Recombination joined TRBV27 with TRBJ2-2; a stretch of 10 junction bases matches TRBD2. The CDR3 starts with the cysteine, ends with the phenylalanine, and has 15 residues. The CDR3 DNA has 45 bases and is translated from base 1. CDR1 and CDR2, looked up from the germline V gene (reference sequence), are MNHEY and SMNVEV. The germline V and J ends show losses of 7 bases and 7 bases respectively, and no gene match explains 9 bases of the junction.